A selection of T cell receptor beta chains follows, all from one sample in a study of blood T cell repertoires in COVID-19. Produced via immunoSEQ multiplex PCR; TCRdb's table is partial and in-frame only. Seen here are about 87,000 clones, approximately 80% observed once, and the top ten hold approximately 2%. Sequencing used peripheral blood. All receptors derive from a woman in her 70s with acute or convalescent COVID-19. Each CDR3 is given with its conserved first and last residue. Fields, in order: clone size, D gene, J gene, V gene, CDR3 protein, CDR3 DNA. The D gene is left open where the match is weak. Clone size, where shown, is once, few, many, or a class for clones that have expanded.

abundance: NA; d_gene: TRBD1; j_gene: TRBJ1-1; v_gene: TRBV29-1; CDR3aa: CSVDYGQGGTEAFF; CDR3nt: TGCAGCGTTGATTACGGACAGGGGGGCACTGAAGCTTTCTTT
abundance: NA; d_gene: TRBD1; j_gene: TRBJ1-5; v_gene: TRBV28; CDR3aa: CASSPDRENQPQHF; CDR3nt: TGTGCCAGCAGCCCCGACAGGGAGAATCAGCCCCAGCATTTT
abundance: NA; d_gene: NA; j_gene: TRBJ1-5; v_gene: TRBV5-6; CDR3aa: CASSTIQDHNAINQPQHF; CDR3nt: TGTGCCAGCAGCACCATACAGGACCACAACGCTATCAATCAGCCCCAGCATTTT
abundance: NA; d_gene: TRBD1; j_gene: TRBJ1-4; v_gene: TRBV7-9; CDR3aa: CASSPVSDRGYEKLFF; CDR3nt: TGTGCCAGCAGCCCGGTTTCGGACAGGGGTTATGAAAAACTGTTTTTT
abundance: NA; d_gene: NA; j_gene: TRBJ2-1; v_gene: TRBV29-1; CDR3aa: CSGNRMLNEQFF; CDR3nt: TGCAGCGGCAACAGGATGCTCAATGAGCAGTTCTTC
abundance: NA; d_gene: NA; j_gene: TRBJ2-4; v_gene: TRBV30; CDR3aa: CAWSTEDATSLAKNIQYF; CDR3nt: TGTGCCTGGAGTACGGAGGACGCGACCTCTTTAGCCAAAAACATTCAGTACTTC
abundance: NA; d_gene: NA; j_gene: TRBJ1-3; v_gene: TRBV28; CDR3aa: CASRGPSGNTIYF; CDR3nt: TGTGCCAGCAGGGGGCCCTCTGGAAACACCATATATTTT
abundance: NA; d_gene: NA; j_gene: TRBJ1-1; v_gene: TRBV27; CDR3aa: CASSSGQLYTEAFF; CDR3nt: TGTGCCAGCAGTTCAGGACAGTTGTACACTGAAGCTTTCTTT
abundance: NA; d_gene: TRBD1; j_gene: TRBJ1-1; v_gene: TRBV4-2; CDR3aa: CASSQTGGTNEAFF; CDR3nt: TGTGCCAGCAGCCAAACAGGGGGGACGAATGAAGCTTTCTTT
abundance: once; d_gene: TRBD1; j_gene: TRBJ1-4; v_gene: TRBV5-1; CDR3aa: CASSTGQGAEKLFF; CDR3nt: TGCGCCAGCAGCACGGGACAGGGAGCTGAAAAACTGTTTTTT
abundance: few; d_gene: NA; j_gene: TRBJ1-2; v_gene: TRBV19; CDR3aa: CASTLQLGYGYTF; CDR3nt: TGTGCCAGTACCCTACAGCTGGGCTATGGCTACACCTTC
abundance: NA; d_gene: TRBD1; j_gene: TRBJ1-2; v_gene: TRBV29-1; CDR3aa: CSVGEGAADYGYTF; CDR3nt: TGCAGCGTTGGTGAGGGGGCGGCAGACTATGGCTACACCTTC
abundance: NA; d_gene: NA; j_gene: TRBJ2-7; v_gene: TRBV7-9; CDR3aa: CASSLTAPQNEQYF; CDR3nt: TGTGCCAGCAGCTTGACGGCTCCACAGAACGAGCAGTACTTC
abundance: few; d_gene: TRBD1; j_gene: TRBJ1-2; v_gene: TRBV3-1/TRBV3-2; CDR3aa: CASSPDRDRGYTF; CDR3nt: TGTGCCAGCAGCCCGGACAGGGATCGCGGCTACACCTTC
abundance: NA; d_gene: TRBD2; j_gene: TRBJ2-7; v_gene: TRBV11-2; CDR3aa: CASSRLLAGGYEQYF; CDR3nt: TGTGCCAGCAGCCGCCTCCTAGCGGGGGGCTACGAGCAGTACTTC
abundance: NA; d_gene: TRBD1; j_gene: TRBJ1-5; v_gene: TRBV29-1; CDR3aa: CSVEELGTGDQPQHF; CDR3nt: TGCAGCGTTGAAGAATTGGGGACAGGGGATCAGCCCCAGCATTTT
abundance: NA; d_gene: NA; j_gene: TRBJ1-6; v_gene: TRBV6-5; CDR3aa: CASSYRGSNSPLHF; CDR3nt: TGTGCCAGCAGTTACAGGGGGTCTAATTCACCCCTCCACTTT
abundance: NA; d_gene: TRBD1; j_gene: TRBJ1-5; v_gene: TRBV2; CDR3aa: CASIRGQRPDQPQHF; CDR3nt: TGTGCCAGCATTCGGGGACAGCGGCCCGATCAGCCCCAGCATTTT
abundance: NA; d_gene: NA; j_gene: TRBJ2-7; v_gene: TRBV27; CDR3aa: CASSRPGGSYEQYF; CDR3nt: TGTGCCAGCAGTCGCCCCGGGGGTTCCTACGAGCAGTACTTC
abundance: NA; d_gene: TRBD2; j_gene: TRBJ2-1; v_gene: TRBV20-1; CDR3aa: CSASKLAGGYEQFF; CDR3nt: TGCAGTGCTAGTAAACTAGCGGGGGGGTATGAGCAGTTCTTC
abundance: NA; d_gene: TRBD1; j_gene: TRBJ1-2; v_gene: TRBV5-1; CDR3aa: CASSSQTGALNYGYTF; CDR3nt: TGCGCCAGCAGCTCCCAGACAGGGGCTTTAAACTATGGCTACACCTTC
abundance: NA; d_gene: NA; j_gene: TRBJ1-2; v_gene: TRBV2; CDR3aa: CASSPLGANYGYTF; CDR3nt: TGTGCCAGCAGCCCTTTAGGGGCTAACTATGGCTACACCTTC
abundance: NA; d_gene: NA; j_gene: TRBJ2-1; v_gene: TRBV18; CDR3aa: CASSPNREQFF; CDR3nt: TGTGCCAGCTCACCAAATCGGGAGCAGTTCTTC
abundance: NA; d_gene: NA; j_gene: TRBJ1-5; v_gene: TRBV19; CDR3aa: CASSIHRVDQPQHF; CDR3nt: TGTGCCAGTAGTATTCACCGCGTAGATCAGCCCCAGCATTTT
abundance: few; d_gene: NA; j_gene: TRBJ1-2; v_gene: TRBV6-5; CDR3aa: CASSLEAKGYGYTF; CDR3nt: TGTGCCAGCAGTTTGGAGGCGAAGGGCTATGGCTACACCTTC
abundance: once; d_gene: TRBD1; j_gene: TRBJ2-5; v_gene: TRBV3-1/TRBV3-2; CDR3aa: CASSQATGPQETQYF; CDR3nt: TGTGCCAGCAGCCAAGCGACAGGGCCCCAAGAGACCCAGTACTTC
abundance: once; d_gene: NA; j_gene: TRBJ1-5; v_gene: TRBV19; CDR3aa: CASSSPGLMDNQPQHF; CDR3nt: TGTGCCAGTAGTTCGCCAGGGCTGATGGACAATCAGCCCCAGCATTTT
abundance: NA; d_gene: TRBD1; j_gene: TRBJ1-2; v_gene: TRBV5-6; CDR3aa: CASSFDRDYGYTF; CDR3nt: TGTGCCAGCAGCTTTGACAGGGACTATGGCTACACCTTC
abundance: NA; d_gene: NA; j_gene: TRBJ2-3; v_gene: TRBV5-1; CDR3aa: CASSLRDADTQYF; CDR3nt: TGCGCCAGCAGCTTAAGAGATGCAGATACGCAGTATTTT
abundance: once; d_gene: TRBD1; j_gene: TRBJ1-2; v_gene: TRBV18; CDR3aa: CASSSSGQNYGYTF; CDR3nt: TGTGCCAGCTCAAGCTCGGGACAGAACTATGGCTACACCTTC
abundance: NA; d_gene: TRBD2; j_gene: TRBJ2-3; v_gene: TRBV10-1; CDR3aa: CASSELVGRAGGSDTQYF; CDR3nt: TGCGCCAGCAGTGAGCTGGTAGGGCGAGCGGGGGGATCAGATACGCAGTATTTT
abundance: NA; d_gene: TRBD2; j_gene: TRBJ2-5; v_gene: TRBV3-1/TRBV3-2; CDR3aa: CASSQVAGEETQYF; CDR3nt: TGTGCCAGCAGCCAAGTAGCGGGGGAAGAGACCCAGTACTTC
abundance: few; d_gene: TRBD1; j_gene: TRBJ1-4; v_gene: TRBV7-9; CDR3aa: CASSWTGLHEKLFF; CDR3nt: TGTGCCAGCAGCTGGACAGGGTTACATGAAAAACTGTTTTTT
abundance: NA; d_gene: NA; j_gene: TRBJ2-4; v_gene: TRBV6-1; CDR3aa: CASSEIEAVKNIQYF; CDR3nt: TGTGCCAGCAGTGAAATCGAGGCAGTTAAAAACATTCAGTACTTC
abundance: NA; d_gene: TRBD2; j_gene: TRBJ2-1; v_gene: TRBV2; CDR3aa: CASARGGINEQFF; CDR3nt: TGTGCCAGCGCTCGGGGGGGGATCAATGAGCAGTTCTTC
abundance: NA; d_gene: TRBD2; j_gene: TRBJ2-1; v_gene: TRBV19; CDR3aa: CASSSISGGYNEQFF; CDR3nt: TGTGCCAGTAGTAGCATATCGGGGGGGTACAATGAGCAGTTCTTC
abundance: once; d_gene: NA; j_gene: TRBJ1-3; v_gene: TRBV11-3; CDR3aa: CASSSRGSSGNTIYF; CDR3nt: TGTGCCAGCAGCTCAAGGGGGAGTTCTGGAAACACCATATATTTT
abundance: NA; d_gene: NA; j_gene: TRBJ1-5; v_gene: TRBV5-1; CDR3aa: CASSPGLGSANQPQHF; CDR3nt: TGCGCCAGCAGCCCAGGACTGGGGTCGGCGAATCAGCCCCAGCATTTT
abundance: NA; d_gene: TRBD2; j_gene: TRBJ2-5; v_gene: TRBV7-9; CDR3aa: CASSRYLLAGQETQYF; CDR3nt: TGTGCCAGCAGCCGTTATCTACTAGCGGGGCAAGAGACCCAGTACTTC
abundance: NA; d_gene: NA; j_gene: TRBJ1-5; v_gene: TRBV7-2; CDR3aa: CASSLLRGGNQPQHF; CDR3nt: TGTGCCAGCAGCTTACTGAGGGGAGGGAATCAGCCCCAGCATTTT
abundance: NA; d_gene: NA; j_gene: TRBJ2-7; v_gene: TRBV5-4; CDR3aa: CASSSRQDEDYEQYF; CDR3nt: TGTGCCAGCAGCTCCCGACAGGATGAAGACTACGAGCAGTACTTC
abundance: NA; d_gene: NA; j_gene: TRBJ1-4; v_gene: TRBV5-1; CDR3aa: CASKWGPNEKLFF; CDR3nt: TGCGCCAGCAAGTGGGGGCCTAATGAAAAACTGTTTTTT
abundance: once; d_gene: TRBD2; j_gene: TRBJ2-2; v_gene: TRBV7-9; CDR3aa: CASSSTSGGNTGELFF; CDR3nt: TGTGCCAGCAGCTCCACTAGCGGGGGGAACACCGGGGAGCTGTTTTTT
abundance: NA; d_gene: TRBD2; j_gene: TRBJ2-5; v_gene: TRBV2; CDR3aa: CASSVWRGGQTQYF; CDR3nt: TGTGCCAGCAGTGTCTGGAGGGGAGGGCAGACCCAGTACTTC
abundance: NA; d_gene: TRBD1; j_gene: TRBJ1-1; v_gene: TRBV6-1; CDR3aa: CASSVPMQGARTEAFF; CDR3nt: TGTGCCAGCAGTGTTCCTATGCAGGGGGCACGGACTGAAGCTTTCTTT
abundance: NA; d_gene: NA; j_gene: TRBJ1-1; v_gene: TRBV7-9; CDR3aa: CASSLTDTEAFF; CDR3nt: TGTGCCAGCAGCTTAACGGACACTGAAGCTTTCTTT
abundance: NA; d_gene: NA; j_gene: TRBJ1-5; v_gene: TRBV6-5; CDR3aa: CASKRPEQPQHF; CDR3nt: TGTGCCAGCAAGCGGCCCGAGCAGCCCCAGCATTTT
abundance: NA; d_gene: NA; j_gene: TRBJ2-7; v_gene: TRBV9; CDR3aa: CASSVRHTDYEQYF; CDR3nt: TGTGCCAGCAGCGTGCGACATACCGATTACGAGCAGTACTTC
abundance: NA; d_gene: NA; j_gene: TRBJ1-2; v_gene: TRBV5-1; CDR3aa: CASSSNPPDYGYTF; CDR3nt: TGCGCCAGCAGTTCTAACCCACCCGATTATGGCTACACCTTC
abundance: NA; d_gene: TRBD1; j_gene: TRBJ2-1; v_gene: TRBV6-5; CDR3aa: CASRPRQGADNEQFF; CDR3nt: TGTGCCAGCAGACCAAGACAGGGGGCTGACAATGAGCAGTTCTTC
abundance: NA; d_gene: TRBD1; j_gene: TRBJ1-3; v_gene: TRBV3-1/TRBV3-2; CDR3aa: CASSRSRRQGHTIYF; CDR3nt: TGTGCCAGCAGCCGGAGCCGTCGACAGGGCCACACCATATATTTT
abundance: NA; d_gene: TRBD1; j_gene: TRBJ1-2; v_gene: TRBV11-2; CDR3aa: CASSLDRANYGYTF; CDR3nt: TGTGCCAGCAGCTTGGACAGGGCTAACTATGGCTACACCTTC
abundance: once; d_gene: TRBD1; j_gene: TRBJ2-3; v_gene: TRBV6-7; CDR3aa: CASSYSSWDLTGGKDTQYF; CDR3nt: TGTGCCAGCAGTTACTCGAGCTGGGATCTGACAGGGGGCAAAGATACGCAGTATTTT
abundance: once; d_gene: NA; j_gene: TRBJ1-5; v_gene: TRBV27; CDR3aa: CASSLRGQPQHF; CDR3nt: TGTGCCAGCAGTTTACGGGGTCAGCCCCAGCATTTT